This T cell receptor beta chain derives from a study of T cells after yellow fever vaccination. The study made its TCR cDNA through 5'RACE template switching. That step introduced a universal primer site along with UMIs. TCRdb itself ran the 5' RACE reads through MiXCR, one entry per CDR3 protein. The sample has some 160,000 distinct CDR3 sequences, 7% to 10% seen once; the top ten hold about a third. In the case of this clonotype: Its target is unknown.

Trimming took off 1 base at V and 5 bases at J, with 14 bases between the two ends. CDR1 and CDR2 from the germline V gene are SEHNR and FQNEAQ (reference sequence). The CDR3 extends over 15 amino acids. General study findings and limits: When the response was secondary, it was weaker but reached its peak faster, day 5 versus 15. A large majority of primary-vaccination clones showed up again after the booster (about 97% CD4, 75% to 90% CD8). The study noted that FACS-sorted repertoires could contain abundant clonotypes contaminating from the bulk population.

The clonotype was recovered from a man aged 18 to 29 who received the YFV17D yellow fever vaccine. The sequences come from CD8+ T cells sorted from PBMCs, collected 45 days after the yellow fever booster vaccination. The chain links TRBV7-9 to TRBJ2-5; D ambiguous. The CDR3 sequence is CASSLVYDLGETQYF. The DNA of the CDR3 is TGTGCCAGCAGCTTAGTTTACGACCTCGGGGAGACCCAGTACTTC.